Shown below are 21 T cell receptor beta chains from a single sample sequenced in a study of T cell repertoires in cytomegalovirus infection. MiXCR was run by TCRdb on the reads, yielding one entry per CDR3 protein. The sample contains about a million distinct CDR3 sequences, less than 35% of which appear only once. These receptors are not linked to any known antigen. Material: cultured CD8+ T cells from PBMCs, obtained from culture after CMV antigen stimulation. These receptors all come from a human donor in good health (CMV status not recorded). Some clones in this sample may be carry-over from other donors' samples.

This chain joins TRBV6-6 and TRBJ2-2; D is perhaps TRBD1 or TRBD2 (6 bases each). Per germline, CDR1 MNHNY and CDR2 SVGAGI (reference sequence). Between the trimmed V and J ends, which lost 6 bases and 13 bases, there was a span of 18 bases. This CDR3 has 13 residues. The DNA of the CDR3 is TGTGCCAGCAGCGCGGGACAATATAGGGGGCTGTTTTTT. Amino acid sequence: CASSAGQYRGLFF.

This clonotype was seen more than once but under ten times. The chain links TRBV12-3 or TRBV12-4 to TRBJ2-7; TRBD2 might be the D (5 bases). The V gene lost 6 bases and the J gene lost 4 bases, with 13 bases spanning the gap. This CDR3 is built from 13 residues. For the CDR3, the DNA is TGTGCCAGCAGCTCCGTCGGAGGATACGAGCAGTACTTC. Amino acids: CASSSVGGYEQYF.

This CDR3 reads CASSERGGQGDYEQYF. CDR3 coding DNA: TGTGCCAGCAGTGAAAGGGGTGGACAGGGGGATTACGAGCAGTACTTC. This rearrangement joins TRBV6-1 to TRBJ2-7; the match to TRBD1 covers 10 bases. Germline V CDR1 and CDR2: MNHNS, SASEGT. The CDR3 contains 16 residues. With V trimmed by 2 bases and J by 4 bases, 8 bases remained unmatched.

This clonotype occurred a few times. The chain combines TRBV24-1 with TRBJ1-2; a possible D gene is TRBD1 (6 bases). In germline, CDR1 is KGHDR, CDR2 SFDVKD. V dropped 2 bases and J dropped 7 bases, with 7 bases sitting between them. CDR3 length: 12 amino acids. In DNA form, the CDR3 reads TGTGCCACCAGTGATTGGGGGCTTGGCTACACCTTC. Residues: CATSDWGLGYTF.

The CDR3 is CASSHRGQTNTEAFF. For the CDR3, the DNA is TGCGCCAGCAGCCACCGAGGACAGACGAACACTGAAGCTTTCTTT. The rearrangement links TRBV4-1 to TRBJ1-1, with D maybe TRBD1 (6 bases). Germline CDR1 MGHRA, CDR2 YSYEKL. V gave up 3 bases and J gave up 1 base, with 12 bases separating them. This CDR3 comprises 15 residues.

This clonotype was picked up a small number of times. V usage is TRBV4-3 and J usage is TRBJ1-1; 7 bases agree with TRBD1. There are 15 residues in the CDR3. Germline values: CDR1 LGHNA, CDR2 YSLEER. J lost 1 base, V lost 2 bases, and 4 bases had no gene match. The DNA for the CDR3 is TGCGCCAGCAGCCAATCCCGGGACAGGAACACTGAAGCTTTCTTT. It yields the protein CASSQSRDRNTEAFF.

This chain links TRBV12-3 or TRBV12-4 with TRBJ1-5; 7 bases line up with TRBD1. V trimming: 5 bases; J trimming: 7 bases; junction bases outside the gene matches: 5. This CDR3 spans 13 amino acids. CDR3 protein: CASSETGVQPQHF. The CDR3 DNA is TGTGCCAGCAGTGAAACAGGGGTCCAGCCCCAGCATTTT.

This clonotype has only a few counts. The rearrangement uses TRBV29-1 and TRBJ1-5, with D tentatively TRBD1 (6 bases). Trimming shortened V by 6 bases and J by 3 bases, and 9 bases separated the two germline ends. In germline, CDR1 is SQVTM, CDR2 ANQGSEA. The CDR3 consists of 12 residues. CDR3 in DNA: TGCAGCGTAGGACAGCACAATCAGCCCCAGCATTTT. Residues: CSVGQHNQPQHF.

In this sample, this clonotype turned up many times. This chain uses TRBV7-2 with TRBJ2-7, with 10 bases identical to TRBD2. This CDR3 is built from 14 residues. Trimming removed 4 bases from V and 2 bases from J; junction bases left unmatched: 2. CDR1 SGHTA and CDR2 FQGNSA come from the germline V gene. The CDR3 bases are TGTGCCAGCAGCTGGAGCGGGGGGGCCTACGAGCAGTACGTC. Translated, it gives CASSWSGGAYEQYV.

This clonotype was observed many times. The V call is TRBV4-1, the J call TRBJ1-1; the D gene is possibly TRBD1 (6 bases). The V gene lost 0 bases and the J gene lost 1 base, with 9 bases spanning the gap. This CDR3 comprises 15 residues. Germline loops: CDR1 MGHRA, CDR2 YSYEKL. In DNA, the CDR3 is TGCGCCAGCAGCCAAGACCCAGGGGCGAACACTGAAGCTTTCTTT. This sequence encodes CASSQDPGANTEAFF.

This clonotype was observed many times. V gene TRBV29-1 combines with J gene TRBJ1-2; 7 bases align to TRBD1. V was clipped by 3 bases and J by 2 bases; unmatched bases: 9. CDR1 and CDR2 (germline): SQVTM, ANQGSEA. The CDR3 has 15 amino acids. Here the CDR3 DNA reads TGCAGCGTTGATAGGGCGGGACAGCTCAACTATGGCTACACCTTC. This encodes CSVDRAGQLNYGYTF.

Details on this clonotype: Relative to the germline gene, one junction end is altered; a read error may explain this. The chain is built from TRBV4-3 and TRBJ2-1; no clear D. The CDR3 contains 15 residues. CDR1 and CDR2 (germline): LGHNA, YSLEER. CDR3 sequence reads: CASSQDTETYNVQFF. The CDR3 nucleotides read TGCGCCAGCAGCCAAGACACAGAGACCTACAATGTGCAGTTCTTC.

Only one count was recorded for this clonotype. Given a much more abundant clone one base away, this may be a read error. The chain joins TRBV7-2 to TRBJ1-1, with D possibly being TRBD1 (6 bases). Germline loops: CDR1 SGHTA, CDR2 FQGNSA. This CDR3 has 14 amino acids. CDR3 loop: CVSSLAGVGTEAFF. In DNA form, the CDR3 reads TGTGTCAGCAGCTTGGCAGGGGTCGGGACTGAAGCTTTCTTT.

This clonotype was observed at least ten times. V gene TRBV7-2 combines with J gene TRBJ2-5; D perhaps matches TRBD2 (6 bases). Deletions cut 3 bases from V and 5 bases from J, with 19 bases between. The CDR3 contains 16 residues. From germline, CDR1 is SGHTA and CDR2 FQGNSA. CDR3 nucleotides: TGTGCCAGCAGCTTGATCGAGTCTCCCCGGGGGGAGACCCAGTACTTC. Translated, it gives CASSLIESPRGETQYF.

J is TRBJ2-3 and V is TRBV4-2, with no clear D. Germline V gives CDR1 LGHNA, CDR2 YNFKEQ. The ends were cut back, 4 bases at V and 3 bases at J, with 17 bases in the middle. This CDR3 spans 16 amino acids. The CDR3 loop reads CASSLETGPRTDTQYF. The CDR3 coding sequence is TGTGCCAGCAGCCTCGAGACTGGCCCCCGAACAGATACGCAGTATTTT.

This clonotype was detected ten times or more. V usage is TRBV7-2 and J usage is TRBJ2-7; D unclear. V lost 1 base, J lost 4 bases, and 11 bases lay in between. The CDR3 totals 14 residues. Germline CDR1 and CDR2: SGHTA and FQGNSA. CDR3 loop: CASSLGRPSYEQYV. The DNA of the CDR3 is TGTGCCAGCAGCTTAGGAAGGCCAAGTTACGAGCAGTACGTC.

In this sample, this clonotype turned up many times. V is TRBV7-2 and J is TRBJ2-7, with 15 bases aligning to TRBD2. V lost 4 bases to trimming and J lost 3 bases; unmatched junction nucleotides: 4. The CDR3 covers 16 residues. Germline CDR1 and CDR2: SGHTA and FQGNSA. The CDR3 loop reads CASSSVGLAGGYEQYF. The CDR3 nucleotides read TGTGCCAGCAGCTCGGTGGGACTAGCGGGGGGCTACGAGCAGTACTTC.

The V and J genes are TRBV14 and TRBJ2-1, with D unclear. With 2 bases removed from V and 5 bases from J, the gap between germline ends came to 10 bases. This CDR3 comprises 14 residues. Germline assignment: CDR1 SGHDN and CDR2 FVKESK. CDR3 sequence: CASSQQVPNNEQFF. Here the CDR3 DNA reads TGTGCCAGCAGCCAACAGGTCCCCAACAATGAGCAGTTCTTC.

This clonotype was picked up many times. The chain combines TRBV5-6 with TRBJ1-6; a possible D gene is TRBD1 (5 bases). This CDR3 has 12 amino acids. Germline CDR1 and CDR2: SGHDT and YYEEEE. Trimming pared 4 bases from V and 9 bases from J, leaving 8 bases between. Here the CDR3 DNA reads TGTGCCAGCAGCCCTGGGGGTTCACCCCTCCACTTT. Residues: CASSPGGSPLHF.

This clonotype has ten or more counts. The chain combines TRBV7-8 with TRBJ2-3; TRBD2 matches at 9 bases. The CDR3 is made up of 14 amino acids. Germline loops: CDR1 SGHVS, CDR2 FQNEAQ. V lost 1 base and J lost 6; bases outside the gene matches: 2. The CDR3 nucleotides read TGTGCCAGCAGCTTAGTCCTAGCGGGGGATACGCAGTATTTT. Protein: CASSLVLAGDTQYF.

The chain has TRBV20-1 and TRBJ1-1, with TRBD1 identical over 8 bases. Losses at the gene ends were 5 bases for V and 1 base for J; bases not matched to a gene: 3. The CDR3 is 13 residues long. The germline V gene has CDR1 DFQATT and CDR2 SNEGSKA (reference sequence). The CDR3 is CSAGTGTNTEAFF. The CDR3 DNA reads TGCAGTGCTGGGACAGGAACGAACACTGAAGCTTTCTTT.